Listed here are 14 T cell receptor beta chains from one sample, sequenced in a study of blood T cells in healthy people across ages. The second PCR ran about 6 to 11 cycles with a sample-barcoded 5' primer and J-beta primers. TCRdb called the 5' RACE reads again in MiXCR, with one record for every CDR3 protein. The sample has hundreds of thousands of distinct CDR3 sequences; around 36% are singletons. The material sequenced was blood. These receptors all stem from a man younger than 35 in good health.

This clonotype was counted many times. In DNA, the CDR3 is TGCAGCGTTGAATCGGGGGGAAGGGAGTACTTC. This gives the protein CSVESGGREYF. The genes are TRBV29-1 and TRBJ2-5; TRBD2 agrees at 7 bases. This CDR3 is built from 11 residues. In germline, CDR1 is SQVTM, CDR2 ANQGSEA. The trim removed 2 bases at V and 12 bases at J, leaving 6 bases unmatched.

V usage is TRBV7-8 and J usage is TRBJ2-5; 8 bases are a match to TRBD2. The CDR3 length is 15 residues. Germline V CDR1 and CDR2: SGHVS, FQNEAQ. The V and J ends lost 8 bases and 11 bases, in that order; junction bases with no gene match: 19. The CDR3 protein is CASDFSGEKGNEQYF. Here the CDR3 DNA reads TGTGCCAGCGACTTTAGCGGGGAGAAGGGCAATGAGCAGTACTTC.

This clonotype was seen more than once but under ten times. V gene TRBV5-1 combines with J gene TRBJ2-1, with 7 bases that match TRBD2. Germline values: CDR1 SGHRS, CDR2 YFSETQ. With 1 base clipped from V and 0 bases from J, the junction kept 7 bases outside the gene matches. The CDR3 runs 17 residues. CDR3 DNA: TGCGCCAGCAGCTTGAGGGTGGGGGGGACCTCCTACAATGAGCAGTTCTTC. This sequence encodes CASSLRVGGTSYNEQFF.

As regards this clonotype: This may come from a read error, since a much larger clone is one base off. This rearrangement joins TRBV9 to TRBJ1-2; the D is unclear. Germline V gene data show CDR1 as SGDLS and CDR2 as YYNGEE. This CDR3 has 14 amino acids. The V gene lost 4 bases and the J gene lost 8 bases, with 18 bases spanning the gap. The CDR3 DNA sequence: TGTGCCAGCAGCCCCCGCGACGGGAAGGGAGGCTACACCTTC. It specifies CASSPRDGKGGYTF.

This clonotype came up once. The chain is built from TRBV5-1 and TRBJ2-7; possibly TRBD1 for D (5 bases). The length of the CDR3 is 13 residues. Deletions cut 4 bases from V and 5 bases from J, with 13 bases between. In germline, CDR1 is SGHRS, CDR2 YFSETQ. This CDR3 reads CASSLVPTDEQYF. The CDR3 DNA is TGCGCCAGCAGCCTCGTGCCGACAGACGAGCAGTACTTC.

The chain uses TRBV9 and TRBJ1-4, with 7 bases matching TRBD1. Trimming took 2 bases from V and 4 from J; bases not matched to a gene: 5. Germline loops: CDR1 SGDLS, CDR2 YYNGEE. CDR3 size: 15 residues. The CDR3 is CASSVGDSNNEKLFF. The DNA of the CDR3 is TGTGCCAGCAGCGTGGGGGACAGTAATAATGAAAAACTGTTTTTT.

The J gene is TRBJ1-1, the V gene TRBV9; no definite D call. The CDR3 is 16 amino acids. From germline, CDR1 is SGDLS and CDR2 YYNGEE. The V end was cut by 3 bases, the J end by 0 bases, with 15 bases between. The CDR3 reads CASSAEFNSLNTEAFF. CDR3 DNA sequence: TGTGCCAGCAGCGCCGAATTTAACAGCCTGAACACTGAAGCTTTCTTT.

The chain couples TRBV20-1 to TRBJ2-3; TRBD2 aligns across 11 bases. J was trimmed by 3 bases and V by 6 bases; bases with no gene match: 5. The CDR3 has 14 residues. The germline CDR1 and CDR2 sequences are DFQATT and SNEGSKA (reference sequence). The CDR3 is CSASSGGTTDTQYF. The CDR3 DNA is TGCAGTGCCTCTAGCGGGGGGACGACAGATACGCAGTATTTT.

A remark on this clonotype: Because it lacks the conserved phenylalanine or tryptophan at the end, this CDR3 is likely a read error. The rearrangement joins TRBV12-3 or TRBV12-4 to TRBJ2-1, with unresolved D. Between the trimmed V and J ends, which lost 2 bases and 9 bases, there was a span of 14 bases. The CDR3 loop spans 14 amino acids. Written as DNA, the CDR3 is TGTGCCAGCAGTTTATCGGATTCGGGTTCTGAGCAGTTCTTA. This encodes CASSLSDSGSEQFL.

The chain combines TRBV7-7 with TRBJ2-2; D gene uncertain. The CDR3 consists of 14 residues. Germline lookup yields CDR1 SSHAT and CDR2 FNYEAQ (reference sequence). V shed 0 bases and J shed 4 bases, with 6 bases lying between them. The CDR3: CASSLALVTGELFF. CDR3 bases: TGTGCCAGCAGCTTAGCCTTAGTCACCGGGGAGCTGTTTTTT.

This chain uses TRBV28 with TRBJ1-2, with D hard to call. Between the trimmed V and J ends, which lost 5 bases and 5 bases, there was a span of 9 bases. Germline CDR1 is MDHEN and CDR2 is SYDVKM. The CDR3 spans 12 residues. CDR3 residues: CASSMIGYGYTF. The CDR3 nucleotides read TGTGCCAGCAGTATGATTGGGTATGGCTACACCTTC.

This chain links TRBV7-9 with TRBJ2-5, with D maybe TRBD1 (5 bases). Germline CDR1 SEHNR, CDR2 FQNEAQ (reference sequence). CDR3 length equals 12 residues. With 1 base removed from V and 13 bases from J, the gap between germline ends came to 13 bases. CDR3 region: CASSLGQPAWYF. The CDR3 DNA reads TGTGCCAGCAGCTTAGGACAGCCTGCCTGGTACTTC.

In its sample, this clonotype was seen many times. The chain recombines TRBV6-5 with TRBJ2-1, with 9 bases identical to TRBD1. This CDR3 is 19 amino acids long. Per germline, CDR1 MNHEY and CDR2 SVGAGI. V shed 9 bases, J shed 2 bases, and the junction held 20 bases outside the gene matches. The CDR3 nucleotides are TGTGCCAGAACCCCGGGACAGGGCGCCCTTTACCTCGCCTACAATGAGCAGTTCTTC. This encodes CARTPGQGALYLAYNEQFF.

The J gene is TRBJ2-2, the V gene TRBV12-3 or TRBV12-4; TRBD2 matches 8 bases. Trimming at V came to 10 bases and at J to 5 bases, leaving 9 bases not matched to a gene. CDR3 size: 14 residues. The CDR3 is CATLSGGATGELFF. The CDR3 DNA sequence: TGTGCCACCTTAAGCGGGGGAGCAACCGGGGAGCTGTTTTTT.